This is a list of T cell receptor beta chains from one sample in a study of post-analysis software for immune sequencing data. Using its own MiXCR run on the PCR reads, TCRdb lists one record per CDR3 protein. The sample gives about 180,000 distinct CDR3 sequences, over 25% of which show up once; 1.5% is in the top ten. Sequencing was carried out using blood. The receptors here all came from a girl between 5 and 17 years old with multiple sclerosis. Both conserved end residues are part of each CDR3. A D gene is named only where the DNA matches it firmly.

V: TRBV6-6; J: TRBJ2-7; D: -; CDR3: CASSYSEQQYF
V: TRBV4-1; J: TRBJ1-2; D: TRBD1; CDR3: CASSLEVPGTGVKNYGYTF
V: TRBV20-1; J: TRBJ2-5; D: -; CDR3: CSGWREETQYF
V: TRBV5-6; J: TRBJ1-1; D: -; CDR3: CASSPKGILITGGTEAFF
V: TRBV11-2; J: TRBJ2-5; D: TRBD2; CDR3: CASSLVVGLAGQETQYF
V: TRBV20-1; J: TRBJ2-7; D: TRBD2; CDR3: CSASSGAREGAEQYF
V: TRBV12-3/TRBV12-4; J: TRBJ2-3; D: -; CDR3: CASSLGSGTHADTQYF
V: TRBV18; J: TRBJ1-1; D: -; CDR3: CASSPSTASNTEAFF
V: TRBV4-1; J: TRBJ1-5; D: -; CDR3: CASSQDGFKIGSNQPQHF
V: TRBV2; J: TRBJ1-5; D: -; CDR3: CATGVGSNQPQHF
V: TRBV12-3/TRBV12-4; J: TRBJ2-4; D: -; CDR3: CASSLVQLGYIQYF
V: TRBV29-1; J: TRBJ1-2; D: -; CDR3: CSVDGEVANYGYTF
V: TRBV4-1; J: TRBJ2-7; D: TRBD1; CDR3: CASSPHPGQGAYERYF
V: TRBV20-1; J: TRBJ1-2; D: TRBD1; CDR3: CSARATTGSSYGYTF
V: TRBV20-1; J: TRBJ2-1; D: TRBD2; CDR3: CSASTGRVSYNEQFF
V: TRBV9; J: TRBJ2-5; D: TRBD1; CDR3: CASSATDRGRETQYF
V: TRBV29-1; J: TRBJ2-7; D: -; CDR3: CSVENLGSHEQYF
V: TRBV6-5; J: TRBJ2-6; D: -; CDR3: CASSYSTGTGANVLTF
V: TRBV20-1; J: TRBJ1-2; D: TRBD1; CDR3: CSARGAQGVNANGYTF
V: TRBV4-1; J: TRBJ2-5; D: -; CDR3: CASSPRTIGTETQYF
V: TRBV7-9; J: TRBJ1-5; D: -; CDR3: CASSSEEFNQPQHF
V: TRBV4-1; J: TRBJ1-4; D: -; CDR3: CACSHGRGQSNEKLFF
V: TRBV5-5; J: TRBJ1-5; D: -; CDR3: CASSQRVINQPQHF
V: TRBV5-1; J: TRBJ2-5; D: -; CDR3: CASSFSGTQETQYF
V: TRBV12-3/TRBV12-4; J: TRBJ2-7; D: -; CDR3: CASSLMTLYEQYF
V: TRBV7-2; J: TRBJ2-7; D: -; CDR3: CASSLVAGAGSYEQYF
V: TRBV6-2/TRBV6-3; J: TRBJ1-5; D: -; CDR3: CASRLIRVQPQHF
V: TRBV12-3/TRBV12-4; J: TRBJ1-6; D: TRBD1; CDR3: CASSRTGATPLHF
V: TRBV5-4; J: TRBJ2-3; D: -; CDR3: CASSPSPGGGTDTQYF
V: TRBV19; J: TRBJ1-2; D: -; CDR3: CASRTGPGYTF
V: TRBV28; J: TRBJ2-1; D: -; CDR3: CASSLGGASYNEQFF
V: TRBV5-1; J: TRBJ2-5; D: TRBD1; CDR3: CASSLARTGTAKETQYF
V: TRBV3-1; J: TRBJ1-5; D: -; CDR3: CASSPSTKQPQHF
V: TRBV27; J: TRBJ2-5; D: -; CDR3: CASSLLVGSETQYF
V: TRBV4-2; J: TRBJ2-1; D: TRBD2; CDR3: CASSQEAGGYFNEQFF
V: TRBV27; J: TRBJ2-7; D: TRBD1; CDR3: CASRKGQGPHEQYF
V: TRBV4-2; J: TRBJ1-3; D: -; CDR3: CASSQEDFRGGAGNTIYF
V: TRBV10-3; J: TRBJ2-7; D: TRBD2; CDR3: CAIKASGRVLDEQYF
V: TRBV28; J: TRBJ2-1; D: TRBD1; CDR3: CASRGQGWEGSYNEQFF
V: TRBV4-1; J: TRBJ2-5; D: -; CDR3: CASSQADGAGSKETQYF
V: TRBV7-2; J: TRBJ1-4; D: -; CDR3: CASSEGRPLEKLFF
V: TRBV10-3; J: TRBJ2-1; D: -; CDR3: CAITRTEASGISYNEQFF
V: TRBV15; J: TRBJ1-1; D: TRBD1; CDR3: CATSPGPGGNTEAFF
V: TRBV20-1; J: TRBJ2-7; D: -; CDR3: CSARDRYLSARSYEQYF
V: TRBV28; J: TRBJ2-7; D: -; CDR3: CASSPGGSGRYEQYF
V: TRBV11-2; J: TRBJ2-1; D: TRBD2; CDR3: CASSRGLAGNNEQFF
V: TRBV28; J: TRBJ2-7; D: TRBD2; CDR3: CASSLTSGIREQYF
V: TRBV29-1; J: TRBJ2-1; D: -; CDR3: CSVERALSSYNEQFF
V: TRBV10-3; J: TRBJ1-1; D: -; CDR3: CAISDPRRGKNTEAFF
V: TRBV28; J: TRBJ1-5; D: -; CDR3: CASTLEGGQPQHF
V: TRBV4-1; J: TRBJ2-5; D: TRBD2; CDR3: CASSQDIEGGKETQYF
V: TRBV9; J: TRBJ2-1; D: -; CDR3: CASSLDSYSEQFF
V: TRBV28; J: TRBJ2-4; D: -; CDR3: CASSPGEGDIQYF
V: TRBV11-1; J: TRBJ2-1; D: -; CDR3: CASSLALWGSYNEQFF
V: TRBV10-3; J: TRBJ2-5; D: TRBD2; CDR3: CAISEPNSGKETQYF